The 21 T cell receptor beta chains listed next were all sequenced from one sample in a study of T cell responses to AZD1222 COVID-19 vaccine. Some clones are missing from TCRdb's copy, which holds only in-frame ones; the method was immunoSEQ multiplex PCR. Seen here are 140,000 to 150,000 clones, 92% observed once, and the top ten hold about 4%. Sample: peripheral blood, taken 28 days after the second AZD1222 dose. The receptors originated from an adult who received the AZD1222 COVID-19 vaccine.

This clone was seen more than once but under ten times. A junction boundary mismatches the germline segment, possibly from a read error. This rearrangement joins TRBV7-7 to TRBJ1-1; D gene uncertain. This CDR3 is built from 13 residues. Germline assignment: CDR1 SSHAT and CDR2 FNYEAQ (reference sequence). CDR3 amino acids: CASSLTPNTEAFF. CDR3 nucleotide sequence: TGTGCTAGCAGCTTGACACCGAACACTGAAGCTTTCTTT.

This clone was seen once. Other nucleotide sequences from this sample produce the same CDR3. The gene calls are TRBV3-1 (or the pseudogene TRBV3-2) and TRBJ1-2; D uncertain. Germline V gene data show CDR1 as LGHDT and CDR2 as YNNKEL (reference sequence). Trimming took 3 bases from V and 4 from J, leaving 12 bases between them. The CDR3 contains 14 residues. This chain's CDR3 is CASSQGGGFYGYTF. CDR3 in DNA: TGTGCCAGCAGCCAGGGAGGAGGGTTCTATGGCTACACCTTC.

This chain links TRBV7-6 with TRBJ1-1, with D tentatively TRBD1 (5 bases). With 1 base removed from V and 1 base from J, the gap between germline ends came to 10 bases. CDR3 size: 15 residues. Germline loops: CDR1 SGHVS, CDR2 FNYEAQ. The CDR3 is CASSLGGVWNTEAFF. The CDR3 region has the DNA TGTGCCAGCAGCTTAGGAGGGGTATGGAACACTGAAGCTTTCTTT.

The V call is TRBV18, the J call TRBJ2-7; the match to TRBD1 covers 7 bases. The V gene's germline CDR1 is KGHSH and CDR2 LQKENI. The CDR3 has 15 amino acids. The V and J ends lost 2 bases and 2 bases, in that order; junction bases with no gene match: 6. CDR3 protein: CASSPSGQDTYEQYF. In DNA form, the CDR3 reads TGTGCCAGCTCACCATCAGGACAGGACACCTACGAGCAGTACTTC.

The genes are TRBV6-2 or TRBV6-3 and TRBJ1-1; the match to TRBD1 covers 8 bases. This CDR3 contains 13 residues. Germline loops: CDR1 MNHEY, CDR2 SVGEGT. The ends lost 5 bases at V and 10 bases at J; junction bases unmatched: 9. This chain's CDR3 is CASSIQDREAAFF. The CDR3 DNA sequence: TGTGCCAGCAGTATCCAGGACAGGGAGGCAGCTTTCTTT.

The chain carries TRBV7-2 and TRBJ2-7; 12 bases align to TRBD2. Germline V CDR1 and CDR2: SGHTA, FQGNSA. J gave up 5 bases and V 4 bases, and 3 bases lay outside the gene matches. The CDR3 has 14 residues. The CDR3 is CASSSTSGSNEQYF. CDR3 nucleotide sequence: TGTGCCAGCAGCTCGACTAGCGGGAGTAACGAGCAGTACTTC.

This clone came up once. The CDR3 bases are TGTGCCAGCAGCTTGTCTCTTGGGGTGACCTCTGGAAACACCATATATTTT. Protein: CASSLSLGVTSGNTIYF. The chain employs TRBV5-5 and TRBJ1-3; D gene ambiguous. The germline V and J ends were trimmed by 1 base and 0 bases, with 14 bases remaining between them. The CDR3 spans 17 residues. The germline V gene has CDR1 SGHKS and CDR2 YYEKEE (reference sequence).

The CDR3 is CASSQDRETQYF. The CDR3 nucleotides read TGTGCCAGCAGCCAAGATCGAGAGACCCAGTACTTC. The chain has TRBV2 and TRBJ2-5; D ambiguous. V lost 6 bases, J lost 4 bases, and 9 bases lay in between. The CDR3 extends over 12 amino acids. Germline V gene data show CDR1 as SNHLY and CDR2 as FYNNEI.

CDR3 bases: TGTGCCAGCAGTAGGGTTATGGGCACTGAAGCTTTCTTT. The encoded protein is CASSRVMGTEAFF. The chain has TRBV28 and TRBJ1-1; no clear D gene. The ends were cut back, 5 bases at V and 4 bases at J, with 11 bases in the middle. The CDR3 covers 13 residues. CDR1 MDHEN and CDR2 SYDVKM come from the germline V gene. The full variable domain, its missing parts supplied by reference TRBV28 and TRBJ1-1, is DVKVTQSSRYLVKRTGEKVFLECVQDMDHENMFWYRQDPGLGLRLIYFSYDVKMKEKGDIPEGYSVSREKKERFSLILESASTNQTSMYLCASSRVMGTEAFFGQGTRLTVV.

The chain links TRBV5-1 to TRBJ2-3; 9 nucleotides agree with TRBD2. This CDR3 comprises 17 residues. Germline V lookup: CDR1 SGHRS, CDR2 YFSETQ. The V and J ends lost 3 bases and 1 base, in that order; junction bases with no gene match: 9. DNA for the CDR3: TGCGCCAGCAGCTGGCTTTCTCAGCGGGGGGGCACAGATACGCAGTATTTT. Its protein product is CASSWLSQRGGTDTQYF.

The chain links TRBV11-1 to TRBJ2-5; D is unclear. Deletions cut 4 bases from V and 4 bases from J, with 7 bases between. The CDR3 contains 12 residues. Germline V gives CDR1 SGHAT, CDR2 FQDESV (reference sequence). The CDR3 protein is CASSSLGETQYF. CDR3 bases: TGTGCCAGCAGCTCCTTGGGAGAGACCCAGTACTTC.

The sample holds one count of this clone. This chain uses TRBV7-9 with TRBJ2-7, with TRBD1 matching 7 bases. CDR3 length: 14 residues. Germline assignment: CDR1 SEHNR and CDR2 FQNEAQ (reference sequence). J gave up 4 bases and V 5 bases, and 8 bases lay outside the gene matches. The CDR3 sequence: CASSLAGTDYEQYF. The CDR3 nucleotides are TGTGCCAGCAGCCTGGCCGGGACAGATTACGAGCAGTACTTC.

This chain links TRBV5-1 with TRBJ1-2; D unclear. CDR1 SGHRS and CDR2 YFSETQ come from the germline V gene. The CDR3 is made up of 13 amino acids. V dropped 0 bases and J dropped 4 bases, with 7 bases sitting between them. The CDR3 region has the DNA TGCGCCAGCAGCTTGGCCCAGGCCTATGGCTACACCTTC. It translates to CASSLAQAYGYTF.

The CDR3 DNA follows: TGCAGTGCTAGTGTCGGAGCCTACAATGAGCAGTTCTTC. Protein sequence: CSASVGAYNEQFF. The J gene is TRBJ2-1, the V gene TRBV20-1, with no clear D. V was trimmed by 3 bases and J by 2 bases, leaving 8 bases between them. There are 13 residues in the CDR3. CDR1 is DFQATT, CDR2 SNEGSKA, per germline (reference sequence).

This clone appeared a single time. The chain joins TRBV25-1 to TRBJ1-3; D ambiguous. Germline CDR1 is MGHDK and CDR2 is SYGVNS. V was clipped by 4 bases and J by 2 bases, with 12 bases between them. This CDR3 spans 15 amino acids. The CDR3 DNA reads as TGTGCCAGCAGTGTGAACCAAGGACCTGGAAACACCATATATTTT. Protein product: CASSVNQGPGNTIYF. The variable domain in full, completed from reference TRBV25-1 and TRBJ1-3, reads EADIYQTPRYLVIGTGKKITLECSQTMGHDKMYWYQQDPGMELHLIHYSYGVNSTEKGDLSSESTVSRIRTEHFPLTLESARPSHTSQYLCASSVNQGPGNTIYFGEGSWLTVV.

The V call is TRBV19, the J call TRBJ2-2, with TRBD1 identical over 8 bases. The germline V gene encodes CDR1 LNHDA and CDR2 SQIVND (reference sequence). This CDR3 region has 14 residues. V dropped 11 bases and J dropped 3; count of bases not matched to a gene: 8. Here the CDR3 DNA reads TGTGCCGTGGAGGGGACAGGTGACACCGGGGAGCTGTTTTTT. Encoded protein: CAVEGTGDTGELFF.

V and J are TRBV10-3 and TRBJ2-7, with 8 bases aligning to TRBD1. The V gene's germline CDR1 is ENHRY and CDR2 SYGVKD. This CDR3 contains 14 residues. The trim removed 8 bases at V and 5 bases at J, leaving 11 bases unmatched. The CDR3 DNA reads as TGTGCCATCGCCCCAGGGGGCATCAGCGACGAGCAGTACTTC. This codes for CAIAPGGISDEQYF.

The rearrangement joins TRBV6-5 to TRBJ1-3; no clear D gene. CDR1 and CDR2 (germline): MNHEY, SVGAGI. The length of the CDR3 is 14 residues. The V and J ends lost 0 bases and 3 bases respectively, with 6 bases between them. CDR3 sequence reads: CASSYSPFGNTIYF. CDR3 DNA sequence: TGTGCCAGCAGTTACTCCCCGTTTGGAAACACCATATATTTT.

This chain joins TRBV14 and TRBJ1-1; 9 bases fit TRBD1. The CDR3 extends over 17 amino acids. Germline assignment: CDR1 SGHDN and CDR2 FVKESK. J was trimmed by 0 bases and V by 6 bases; bases with no gene match: 11. CDR3 in amino acids: CASSLHRGTGMNTEAFF. The CDR3 bases are TGTGCCAGCAGTCTACACCGAGGGACAGGGATGAACACTGAAGCTTTCTTT.

The V and J genes are TRBV2 and TRBJ1-4, with D perhaps TRBD1 (5 bases). Germline V CDR1 and CDR2: SNHLY, FYNNEI. The V gene lost 8 bases and the J gene lost 4 bases, with 11 bases spanning the gap. The CDR3 runs 13 residues. In DNA form, the CDR3 reads TGTGCCAGCTTACAGGACCATAATGAAAAACTGTTTTTT. This gives the protein CASLQDHNEKLFF.

The V call is TRBV15, the J call TRBJ1-4, with 7 bases identical to TRBD1. Trimming removed 3 bases from V and 3 bases from J; junction bases left unmatched: 4. The V gene's germline CDR1 is LNHNV and CDR2 YYDKDF (reference sequence). This CDR3 has 15 amino acids. The CDR3 DNA follows: TGTGCCACCAGCAGGCCCGGGACAGCTAATGAAAAACTGTTTTTT. As protein: CATSRPGTANEKLFF. Together with reference TRBV15 and TRBJ1-4, the CDR3 gives the full variable domain: DAMVIQNPRYQVTQFGKPVTLSCSQTLNHNVMYWYQQKSSQAPKLLFHYYDKDFNNEADTPDNFQSRRPNTSFCFLDIRSPGLGDTAMYLCATSRPGTANEKLFFGSGTQLSVL.